Below are 10 T cell receptor beta chains sequenced from a single sample in a study of cytomegalovirus exposure and HLA in healthy donors. The study ran its PCR with 60 Vbeta and 13 Jbeta primers. Clones were sequenced by immunoSEQ multiplex PCR, and TCRdb holds only the in-frame ones, with some missing. The sample records hundreds of thousands of clones, 80% to 90% being singletons. The sequenced material came from PBMCs. These receptors came from a girl aged 2-9 years in good health and CMV-seronegative.

The chain links TRBV6-4 to TRBJ1-1, with D possibly matching TRBD1 (6 bases). The ends were cut back, 6 bases at V and 4 bases at J, with 9 bases in the middle. CDR3 size: 12 residues. Germline CDR1 and CDR2: MRHNA and SNTAGT. Written as DNA, the CDR3 is TGTGCCAGCAGCTCCAGGGGCACTGAAGCTTTCTTT. Translation gives CASSSRGTEAFF.

V gene TRBV10-1 combines with J gene TRBJ2-7, with TRBD1 identical over 7 bases. The trim removed 3 bases at V and 4 bases at J, leaving 6 bases unmatched. The germline V gene has CDR1 WNHNN and CDR2 SYGVQD (reference sequence). There are 14 residues in the CDR3. CDR3 region: CASSEDRVGYEQYF. The DNA of the CDR3 is TGCGCCAGCAGTGAAGACAGGGTGGGATACGAGCAGTACTTC.

J is TRBJ1-3 and V is TRBV30; 7 nucleotides match TRBD1. CDR3 length: 14 amino acids. From germline, CDR1 is GTSNPN and CDR2 SVGIG (reference sequence). CDR3 DNA: TGTGCTCAGACCCTAATGACAGGGGGAAACACCATATATTTT. As protein: CAQTLMTGGNTIYF.

The genes are TRBV19 and TRBJ2-1, with D maybe TRBD1 (5 bases). Germline-derived CDR1 and CDR2 are LNHDA and SQIVND (reference sequence). Deletions cut 3 bases from V and 0 bases from J, with 9 bases between. CDR3 size: 15 residues. CDR3 protein: CASSMGRNSYNEQFF. The CDR3 coding sequence is TGTGCCAGTAGTATGGGGCGGAACTCCTACAATGAGCAGTTCTTC. Full variable domain (outside the CDR3, taken from reference TRBV19 and TRBJ2-1): DGGITQSPKYLFRKEGQNVTLSCEQNLNHDAMYWYRQDPGQGLRLIYYSQIVNDFQKGDIAEGYSVSREKKESFPLTVTSAQKNPTAFYLCASSMGRNSYNEQFFGPGTRLTVL.

The V and J genes are TRBV10-1 and TRBJ1-5; D not certain. Germline loops: CDR1 WNHNN, CDR2 SYGVQD (reference sequence). V was shortened by 6 bases and J by 0 bases, with 9 bases between the two germline ends. The CDR3 runs to 14 residues. The CDR3, as DNA: TGCGCCAGCAGCCCCGGGATTAGCAATCAGCCCCAGCATTTT. Encoded protein: CASSPGISNQPQHF.

This clone was seen only a few times. Other DNA sequences in this sample translate to the same CDR3. The V gene is TRBV7-9, the J gene TRBJ2-7; D remains ambiguous. Germline lookup yields CDR1 SEHNR and CDR2 FQNEAQ (reference sequence). Trimming removed 4 bases at V and 2 bases at J, with 3 bases between. The CDR3 runs 11 residues. The DNA of the CDR3 is TGTGCCAGCAGCTCCACCTACGAGCAGTACTTC. It encodes CASSSTYEQYF.

The chain recombines TRBV5-1 with TRBJ2-7, with 8 bases that match TRBD1. This CDR3 is built from 16 residues. V lost 1 base to trimming and J lost 7 bases; unmatched junction nucleotides: 13. Germline assignment: CDR1 SGHRS and CDR2 YFSETQ. This CDR3 reads CASSLTTGVLSGEQYF. The DNA of the CDR3 is TGCGCCAGCAGCTTGACGACAGGGGTTCTTTCGGGGGAGCAGTACTTC.

The J gene is TRBJ2-7, the V gene TRBV4-1; 12 positions match TRBD2. Germline V CDR1 and CDR2: MGHRA, YSYEKL. CDR3 size: 17 residues. V lost 4 bases, J lost 2 bases, and 9 bases stayed unmatched. The CDR3 here is CASSPRLAGETPYEQYF. The CDR3 nucleotides are TGCGCCAGCAGCCCCCGACTAGCGGGAGAGACCCCCTACGAGCAGTACTTC.

The rearrangement joins TRBV7-8 to TRBJ2-2; 8 bases are a match to TRBD1. The germline V gene encodes CDR1 SGHVS and CDR2 FQNEAQ. This CDR3 contains 18 residues. The junction had 10 bases not matched to a gene; V was cut back by 4 bases and J by 0 bases. CDR3 protein: CASSSLGQGLANTGELFF. The CDR3 DNA is TGTGCCAGCAGCTCGTTAGGACAGGGCCTTGCGAACACCGGGGAGCTGTTTTTT.

This CDR3 reads CSVDRYSTTNSNTEAFF. In nucleotides, the CDR3 is TGCAGCGTTGATCGTTACAGCACCACGAACTCGAACACTGAAGCTTTCTTT. The rearrangement joins TRBV29-1 to TRBJ1-1; no clear D. The CDR3 has 17 residues. V was cut by 3 bases and J by 1 base, with 21 bases left in between. CDR1 is SQVTM, CDR2 ANQGSEA, per germline. Combining the CDR3 with reference TRBV29-1 and TRBJ1-1 gives the whole variable domain SAVISQKPSRDICQRGTSLTIQCQVDSQVTMMFWYRQQPGQSLTLIATANQGSEATYESGFVIDKFPISRPNLTFSTLTVSNMSPEDSSIYLCSVDRYSTTNSNTEAFFGQGTRLTVV.